This TCR beta chain originates from a study of blood T cell repertoires in COVID-19. Study overall: Spain, Italy and the United States supplied samples that represented acute and convalescent COVID-19.

V gave up 3 bases and J gave up 5 bases, with 13 bases separating them. The CDR3 is made up of 13 amino acids. The germline gives CDR1 GTSNPN, CDR2 SVGIG (reference sequence). Those who participated ranged in age from about 18 to 89 years and resided in about two dozen US areas. Participants had their cohort set by participant-reported clinical history. Someone with COVID-19 had been met by exposed participants within 2 weeks before study entry. Sequencing used immunoSEQ multiplex PCR; TCRdb keeps in-frame clones, though not all of them. The table shows about 62,000 clones, with 65% to 85% occurring only once.

The gene calls are TRBV30 and TRBJ2-5, with D possibly being TRBD1 (6 bases). Sequenced material: PBMCs or T cells enriched from blood (not recorded which). This clonotype was obtained from a woman aged 55-69 years who had been exposed to COVID-19. The CDR3 nucleotides are TGTGCCTGGAGCAGGGGCCAGCGGGAGACCCAGTACTTC. This gives the protein CAWSRGQRETQYF. The full variable domain, completed using reference TRBV30 and TRBJ2-5, is SQTIHQWPATLVQPVGSPLSLECTVEGTSNPNLYWYRQAAGRGLQLLFYSVGIGQISSEVPQNLSASRPQDRQFILSSKKLLLSDSGFYLCAWSRGQRETQYFGPGTRLLVL.